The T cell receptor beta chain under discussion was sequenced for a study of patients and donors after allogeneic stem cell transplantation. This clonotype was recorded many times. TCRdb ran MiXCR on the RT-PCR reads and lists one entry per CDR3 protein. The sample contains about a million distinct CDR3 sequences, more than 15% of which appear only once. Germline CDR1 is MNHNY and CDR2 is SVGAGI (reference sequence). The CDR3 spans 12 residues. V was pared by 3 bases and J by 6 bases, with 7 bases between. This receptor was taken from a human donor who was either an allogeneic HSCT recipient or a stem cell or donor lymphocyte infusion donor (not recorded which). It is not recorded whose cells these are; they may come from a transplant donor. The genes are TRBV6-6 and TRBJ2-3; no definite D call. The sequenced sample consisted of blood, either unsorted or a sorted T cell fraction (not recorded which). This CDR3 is CASSYARDTQYF. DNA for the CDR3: TGTGCCAGCAGTTATGCGAGGGATACGCAGTATTTT.